This T cell receptor beta chain was profiled in a study of blood T cells in healthy people across ages. Whole-study results and caveats: Donor CMV status, an unknown factor, possibly confounded changes in expanded clonotypes. It was held that diversity estimates obtained from one million T cells represented underestimates.

This clonotype was observed a handful of times. Its target is not known. A read error may explain this, as a much larger clone is one base away. Roughly 10 milliliters of peripheral blood were drawn from each donor. Germline CDR1 MNHEY, CDR2 SVGAGI. This CDR3 is built from 14 residues. Together with a sample-barcoded 5' primer, a J-beta primer mix was included in a second PCR lasting roughly 6 to 12 cycles. A template-switch adaptor with 12 random nucleotides tagged each cDNA molecule. TCRdb processed the 5' RACE reads anew with MiXCR; each CDR3 protein has one entry. The data contain 850,000 or so distinct CDR3 sequences, more than 25% of them singletons.

The sequencing sample was made of blood. The chain couples TRBV6-5 to TRBJ2-1, with D possibly being TRBD1 (5 bases). The sequence was obtained from a woman aged 80 or over in good health. CDR3 coding DNA: TGTGCCAGCTTTAGGGGTAGCTCCTACAATGGGCAGTTCTTC. This sequence encodes CASFRGSSYNGQFF.